The present T cell receptor beta chain was sequenced within a study of CD8+ T cells in alopecia areata. Study-level points and caveats: When scalp samples are sequenced, resident alphabeta T cells of normal skin are also captured.

Sequencing templates came from extracted RNA that was reverse transcribed into cDNA. Assay: immunoSEQ multiplex PCR; the TCRdb copy retains only in-frame clones and omits some. The sample shows approximately 130,000 clones, less than 50% of them seen only once. In alopecia areata patients, both lesional scalp punch biopsies and peripheral blood were collected. PBMC-derived CD4+ and CD8+ T cells were sorted. Details on this clone: Its antigen is unidentified.

Germline-derived CDR1 and CDR2 are MDHEN and SYDVKM. CDR3 length: 11 amino acids. The V and J ends lost 3 bases and 3 bases respectively, with 3 bases between them. The chain joins TRBV28 to TRBJ2-7; no clear D. Material for sequencing was NKG2D-low CD8+ T cells sorted from blood. The clonotype was recovered from a human donor with alopecia areata. The CDR3 DNA follows: TGTGCCAGCAGTTTGAACTACGAGCAGTACTTC. This sequence encodes CASSLNYEQYF.